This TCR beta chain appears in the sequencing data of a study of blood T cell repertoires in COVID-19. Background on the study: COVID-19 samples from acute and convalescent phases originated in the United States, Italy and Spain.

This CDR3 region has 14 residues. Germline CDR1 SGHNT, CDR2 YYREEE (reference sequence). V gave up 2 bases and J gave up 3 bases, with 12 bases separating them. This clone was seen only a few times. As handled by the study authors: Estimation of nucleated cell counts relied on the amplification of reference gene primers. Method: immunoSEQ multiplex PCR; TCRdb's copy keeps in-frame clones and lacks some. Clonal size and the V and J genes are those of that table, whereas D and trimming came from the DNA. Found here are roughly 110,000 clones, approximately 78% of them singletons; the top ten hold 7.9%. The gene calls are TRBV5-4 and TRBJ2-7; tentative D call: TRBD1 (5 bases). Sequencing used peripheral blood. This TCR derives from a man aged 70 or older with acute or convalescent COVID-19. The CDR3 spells CASSFPGKGYEQYF. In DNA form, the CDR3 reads TGTGCCAGCAGCTTCCCAGGGAAGGGCTACGAGCAGTACTTC.